The 21 T cell receptor beta chains listed next were all sequenced from one sample in a study of cytomegalovirus exposure and HLA in healthy donors. Researchers ran the PCR with 60 Vbeta and 13 Jbeta primers. Repertoires were generated with immunoSEQ multiplex PCR, while TCRdb's copy carries only in-frame clones and drops some. This table holds 100,000 to 150,000 clones, approximately 71% found once. The sequencing sample was made of PBMCs. The receptor source for this set is a woman aged 55-75 years in good health and CMV-seronegative.

The V call is TRBV7-6, the J call TRBJ2-2; 12 bases are a match to TRBD2. This CDR3 is built from 15 residues. After removal of 5 bases from V and 7 bases from J, the junction contained 5 bases not matched to a gene. Germline lookup yields CDR1 SGHVS and CDR2 FNYEAQ. CDR3 in DNA: TGTGCCAGCAGCCCTGGACTAGCGGGGAGCGGGGAGCTGTTTTTT. Translating gives CASSPGLAGSGELFF.

CDR3 nucleotide sequence: TGTGCCAGCAGGAATTTTGGGGAGGGTGACTATGGCTACACCTTC. Translated, it gives CASRNFGEGDYGYTF. The J gene is TRBJ1-2, the V gene TRBV28; no definite D call. From germline, CDR1 is MDHEN and CDR2 SYDVKM. This CDR3 has 15 residues. Trimming removed 6 bases at V and 3 bases at J, with 17 bases between.

V usage is TRBV6-6 and J usage is TRBJ2-7, with 13 bases lining up with TRBD2. The germline CDR1 and CDR2 sequences are MNHNY and SVGAGI (reference sequence). V gave up 6 bases and J gave up 4 bases; unmatched junction bases: 6. The CDR3 contains 15 residues. The CDR3, as DNA: TGTGCCAGCAGGGGTCGGACTAGCGGGGGTTACGAGCAGTACTTC. As protein: CASRGRTSGGYEQYF.

This rearrangement joins TRBV9 to TRBJ1-3; 9 bases align to TRBD1. In germline, CDR1 is SGDLS, CDR2 YYNGEE. CDR3 length: 15 amino acids. V was pared by 4 bases and J by 4 bases, with 6 bases of the junction left unmatched. DNA of the CDR3: TGTGCCAGCAGCCTTACAGGGGGCCCGGGAAACACCATATATTTT. It yields the protein CASSLTGGPGNTIYF.

V usage is TRBV5-1 and J usage is TRBJ1-2, with D possibly matching TRBD1 (5 bases). Trimming shortened V by 4 bases and J by 3 bases, and 13 bases separated the two germline ends. CDR3 length: 14 amino acids. CDR1 and CDR2 (germline): SGHRS, YFSETQ. CDR3 bases: TGCGCCAGCAGCATCCGACCCAGGGACTATGGCTACACCTTC. Amino acids: CASSIRPRDYGYTF. Drawing the rest from reference TRBV5-1 and TRBJ1-2, the complete variable domain is KAGVTQTPRYLIKTRGQQVTLSCSPISGHRSVSWYQQTPGQGLQFLFEYFSETQRNKGNFPGRFSGRQFSNSRSEMNVSTLELGDSALYLCASSIRPRDYGYTFGSGTRLTVV.

The chain has TRBV28 and TRBJ2-7, with D possibly matching TRBD1 (6 bases). This CDR3 has 13 residues. V was clipped by 6 bases and J by 2 bases, with 11 bases between them. Germline CDR1 and CDR2: MDHEN and SYDVKM. As DNA, the CDR3 is TGTGCCAGCAGCTCACAGGGTACCTACGAGCAGTACTTC. This encodes CASSSQGTYEQYF.

The chain is built from TRBV30 and TRBJ1-1; TRBD1 matches 7 bases. CDR1 is GTSNPN and CDR2 is SVGIG in the germline V gene (reference sequence). The V gene end was trimmed by 3 bases and the J gene end by 4 bases; junction bases not matched to a gene: 2. The CDR3 has 12 amino acids. Written as DNA, the CDR3 is TGTGCCTGGAGCCGGGACAGCACTGAAGCTTTCTTT. This encodes CAWSRDSTEAFF.

This sequence joins TRBV6-4 and TRBJ1-1; perhaps TRBD1 as D (5 bases). Germline values: CDR1 MRHNA, CDR2 SNTAGT. V was trimmed by 6 bases and J by 5 bases, leaving 13 bases between them. This CDR3 is 13 amino acids long. The CDR3 protein is CASRQSQGTEAFF. As DNA, the CDR3 is TGTGCCAGCAGACAGTCCCAGGGTACTGAAGCTTTCTTT.

The V gene is TRBV10-1, the J gene TRBJ2-7; 7 nucleotides line up with TRBD1. The trim removed 2 bases at V and 3 bases at J, leaving 4 bases unmatched. There are 14 residues in the CDR3. Germline V gene lookup returns CDR1 WNHNN and CDR2 SYGVQD (reference sequence). CDR3 bases: TGCGCCAGCAGTGAGACAGGGGTAATCTACGAGCAGTACTTC. Protein: CASSETGVIYEQYF.

A few counts support this clone. This chain joins TRBV7-2 and TRBJ2-7; TRBD1 might be the D (6 bases). The germline V gene has CDR1 SGHTA and CDR2 FQGNSA. The germline V and J ends were trimmed by 5 bases and 1 base, with 24 bases remaining between them. CDR3 length: 18 amino acids. For the CDR3, the DNA is TGTGCCAGCAGCAAGGCGCCGCAGGGCAGGGGTCTGTCCTACGAGCAGTACTTC. Protein product: CASSKAPQGRGLSYEQYF.

The chain couples TRBV4-2 to TRBJ2-3, with TRBD2 matching over 7 bases. CDR3 length: 21 amino acids. The germline V gene has CDR1 LGHNA and CDR2 YNFKEQ. Losses at the gene ends were 1 base for V and 8 bases for J; bases not matched to a gene: 27. The CDR3 DNA sequence: TGTGCCAGCAGCCAAGTCACGGCCGCCCAGGAGGCGGGGGACGACCTTCTTACGCAGTATTTT. As protein: CASSQVTAAQEAGDDLLTQYF.

This rearrangement joins TRBV6-1 to TRBJ1-1; 10 bases align to TRBD1. The CDR3 sequence is 15 residues long. In germline, CDR1 is MNHNS, CDR2 SASEGT. The J segment lost 3 bases and the V segment lost 4 bases, leaving 5 bases of the junction unmatched. The CDR3 DNA follows: TGTGCCAGCAGTGCCAGACAGGGGGCGGACACTGAAGCTTTCTTT. Amino acids: CASSARQGADTEAFF.

The chain is built from TRBV7-3 and TRBJ2-1; TRBD2 agrees at 12 bases. The ends lost 0 bases at V and 1 base at J; junction bases unmatched: 7. Germline V lookup: CDR1 SGHTA, CDR2 FQGTGA. The CDR3 totals 19 residues. CDR3 bases: TGTGCCAGCAGCTTAACGGCTAGCGGGAGGGCCAGGTCCTACAATGAGCAGTTCTTC. Protein: CASSLTASGRARSYNEQFF.

This clone was recorded once. The V call is TRBV5-1, the J call TRBJ2-3, with 8 bases fitting TRBD2. The CDR3 is 17 amino acids. V was pared by 3 bases and J by 5 bases, with 14 bases of the junction left unmatched. Germline CDR1 reads SGHRS; CDR2 reads YFSETQ. The CDR3 is CASSYTRGGGLKDTQYF. DNA for the CDR3: TGCGCCAGCAGCTACACCCGGGGGGGAGGGCTGAAAGATACGCAGTATTTT.

On this clone: The junction and the germline gene differ at one end; a read error may be behind it. The J gene is TRBJ2-1, the V gene TRBV7-7; 10 bases align to TRBD2. Germline lookup yields CDR1 SSHAT and CDR2 FNYEAQ (reference sequence). There are 15 residues in the CDR3. The DNA of the CDR3 is TGTGCTAGCAGCTTTAGCGGGGGGCCGGGCAATGAGCAGTTCTTC. Translation gives CASSFSGGPGNEQFF. The full variable domain, completed using reference TRBV7-7 and TRBJ2-1, is GAGVSQSPRYKVTKRGQDVTLRCDPISSHATLYWYQQALGQGPEFLTYFNYEAQPDKSGLPSDRFSAERPEGSISTLTIQRTEQRDSAMYRCASSFSGGPGNEQFFGPGTRLTVL.

This clone was recorded a few times. At the DNA level, this CDR3 is encoded by other sequences in the same sample as well. Written as DNA, the CDR3 is TGTGCCAGCAGTTTCCGGAGAACTGAAGCTTTCTTT. It specifies CASSFRRTEAFF. The chain employs TRBV28 and TRBJ1-1; D call uncertain. Looked up from germline, CDR1 is MDHEN and CDR2 is SYDVKM. Trimming removed 3 bases from V and 5 bases from J, with 7 bases in between. The CDR3 spans 12 residues.

V usage is TRBV5-1 and J usage is TRBJ2-7; D call uncertain. This CDR3 spans 13 amino acids. The V end was cut by 0 bases, the J end by 1 base, with 5 bases between. Looked up from germline, CDR1 is SGHRS and CDR2 is YFSETQ. The CDR3 reads CASSLGASYEQYF. As DNA, the CDR3 is TGCGCCAGCAGCTTGGGAGCTTCCTACGAGCAGTACTTC.

This chain connects TRBV6-1 to TRBJ1-5; D ambiguous. Germline V gene data show CDR1 as MNHNS and CDR2 as SASEGT. The CDR3 has 14 residues. Trimming shortened V by 3 bases and J by 7 bases, and 13 bases separated the two germline ends. The CDR3 region is CASSDGRLRQPQHF. Written as DNA, the CDR3 is TGTGCCAGCAGTGACGGCAGGCTCCGACAGCCCCAGCATTTT.

This clone was recorded once. V usage is TRBV7-3 and J usage is TRBJ1-6, with D unclear. The CDR3 spans 13 residues. V shed 1 base and J shed 8 bases, with 6 bases lying between them. Per germline, CDR1 SGHTA and CDR2 FQGTGA. The DNA of the CDR3 is TGTGCCAGCAGCTTAATGCGGGATTCACCCCTCCACTTT. Amino acid sequence: CASSLMRDSPLHF.

The chain recombines TRBV5-6 with TRBJ2-7, with unresolved D. Trimming left V 0 bases short and J 1 base short, with 8 bases between. The CDR3 sequence is 14 residues long. CDR1 and CDR2 from the germline V gene are SGHDT and YYEEEE. The CDR3 DNA reads TGTGCCAGCAGCTTGGGAGGTAGATCCTACGAGCAGTACTTC. Amino acid sequence: CASSLGGRSYEQYF.

V and J are TRBV2 and TRBJ1-2; TRBD1 is a possible D gene (5 bases). The CDR3 is 12 amino acids. V lost 4 bases and J lost 4, with 7 bases in between. The germline V gene has CDR1 SNHLY and CDR2 FYNNEI. The CDR3 DNA reads TGTGCCAGCAGTGGGGGCAGCTATGGCTACACCTTC. Amino acids: CASSGGSYGYTF.